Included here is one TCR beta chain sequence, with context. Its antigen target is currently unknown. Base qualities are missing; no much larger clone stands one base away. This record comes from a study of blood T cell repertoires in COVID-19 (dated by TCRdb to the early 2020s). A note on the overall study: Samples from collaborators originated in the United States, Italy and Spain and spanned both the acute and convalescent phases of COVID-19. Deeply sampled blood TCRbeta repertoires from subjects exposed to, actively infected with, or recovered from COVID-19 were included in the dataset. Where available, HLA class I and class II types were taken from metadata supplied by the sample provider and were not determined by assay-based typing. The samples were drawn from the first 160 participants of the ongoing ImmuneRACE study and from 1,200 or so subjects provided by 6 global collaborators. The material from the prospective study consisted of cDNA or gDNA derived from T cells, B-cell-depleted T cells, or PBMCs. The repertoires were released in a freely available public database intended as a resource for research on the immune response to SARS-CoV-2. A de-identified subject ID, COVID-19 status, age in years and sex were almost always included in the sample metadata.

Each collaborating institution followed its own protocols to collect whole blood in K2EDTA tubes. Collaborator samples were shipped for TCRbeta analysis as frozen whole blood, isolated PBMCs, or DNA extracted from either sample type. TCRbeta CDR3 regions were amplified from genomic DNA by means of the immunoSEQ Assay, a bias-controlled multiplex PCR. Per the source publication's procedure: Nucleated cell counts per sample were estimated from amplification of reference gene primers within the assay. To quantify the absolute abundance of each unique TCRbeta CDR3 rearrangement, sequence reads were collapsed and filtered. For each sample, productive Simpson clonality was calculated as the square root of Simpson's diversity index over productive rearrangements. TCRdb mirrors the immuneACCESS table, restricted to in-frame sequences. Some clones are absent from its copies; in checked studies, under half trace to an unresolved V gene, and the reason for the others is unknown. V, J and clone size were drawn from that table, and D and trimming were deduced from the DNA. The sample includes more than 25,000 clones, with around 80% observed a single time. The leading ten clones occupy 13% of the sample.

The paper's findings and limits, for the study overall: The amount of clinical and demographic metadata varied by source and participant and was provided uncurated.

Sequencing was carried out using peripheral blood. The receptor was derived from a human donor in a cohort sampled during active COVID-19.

The CDR3 region: CAPGRGGSYEQYF. The nucleotide sequence is TGTGCCCCCGGCCGCGGAGGCTCCTACGAGCAGTACTTC. Recombination joined TRBV6-8 with TRBJ2-7; perhaps TRBD2 is the D gene, with 5 bases matching. Between the V and J ends, shortened by 11 bases and 0 bases respectively, the junction contains 14 bases. CDR1 MNHGY and CDR2 SAAAGT are derived from the germline V gene. Including cysteine and phenylalanine, the CDR3 has 13 amino acids. The read is trimmed to its CDR3 DNA, 39 bases read in frame from base 1.